These 22 T cell receptor beta chains came from one sample sequenced in a study of identical twins. In TCRdb, the 5' RACE reads were re-called with MiXCR into one record per CDR3 protein. This sample carries 1,800,000 or so distinct CDR3 sequences, about 32% of them seen once, and the ten largest clones take around 0.25%. Sequencing input: cord blood. The receptors stem from a newborn girl in good health.

V and J are TRBV28 and TRBJ2-3; 11 positions match TRBD2. Germline CDR1 MDHEN, CDR2 SYDVKM. The CDR3 loop spans 18 amino acids. Germline trimming cut 5 bases from V and 0 bases from J; bases unmatched to any gene: 10. The DNA of the CDR3 is TGTGCCAGCAGTCTCCCGGGACTAGCGGCCTCTAGCACAGATACGCAGTATTTT. As protein: CASSLPGLAASSTDTQYF.

The V gene is TRBV6-1, the J gene TRBJ1-2, with no clear D. V lost 2 bases to trimming and J lost 0 bases, with 10 bases between them. Germline V lookup: CDR1 MNHNS, CDR2 SASEGT. This CDR3 has 15 residues. In nucleotides, the CDR3 is TGTGCCAGCAGTGAAAAAGGAACAGCTAACTATGGCTACACCTTC. As protein: CASSEKGTANYGYTF.

The chain uses TRBV14 and TRBJ2-1, with D possibly TRBD2 on 6 matching bases. The CDR3 has 13 amino acids. Germline V gives CDR1 SGHDN, CDR2 FVKESK. The V gene lost 2 bases and the J gene lost 6 bases, with 8 bases spanning the gap. The chain's CDR3 is CASSQRGFNEQFF. Here the CDR3 DNA reads TGTGCCAGCAGCCAACGGGGGTTCAATGAGCAGTTCTTC.

This clonotype occurred a few times. The rearrangement uses TRBV29-1 and TRBJ2-2; no reliable D call. The V gene's germline CDR1 is SQVTM and CDR2 ANQGSEA. V was shortened by 3 bases and J by 0 bases, with 11 bases between the two germline ends. This CDR3 comprises 15 residues. The CDR3 bases are TGCAGCGTTGAGCACCCCGACACGAACACCGGGGAGCTGTTTTTT. Encoded protein: CSVEHPDTNTGELFF.

The CDR3 sequence: CASSRAPGQEEKLFF. CDR3 nucleotide sequence: TGCGCCAGCAGCAGAGCTCCGGGACAGGAGGAAAAACTGTTTTTT. The chain has TRBV5-1 and TRBJ1-4; 8 bases agree with TRBD1. This CDR3 is 15 amino acids long. The J segment lost 8 bases and the V segment lost 4 bases, leaving 10 bases of the junction unmatched. From germline, CDR1 is SGHRS and CDR2 YFSETQ.

This clonotype showed up just a few times. The gene calls are TRBV20-1 and TRBJ2-7; no clear D. The V gene's germline CDR1 is DFQATT and CDR2 SNEGSKA (reference sequence). Trimming left V 4 bases short and J 1 base short, with 11 bases between. This CDR3 spans 13 amino acids. CDR3 in DNA: TGCAGTGCTAAGGTAGCACTATCCTACGAGCAGTACTTC. It codes for CSAKVALSYEQYF.

In DNA form, the CDR3 reads TGTGCCTGGAGTCCCTTTCCGCGGGATGAGCAGTTCTTC. Its protein is CAWSPFPRDEQFF. The chain recombines TRBV30 with TRBJ2-1, with D possibly TRBD2 on 5 matching bases. The CDR3 is made up of 13 amino acids. V was pared by 2 bases and J by 8 bases, with 13 bases between. In germline, CDR1 is GTSNPN, CDR2 SVGIG (reference sequence).

As to this clonotype: This may arise from a read error, as a much more abundant clone is one base away. This chain joins TRBV2 and TRBJ2-7; D may be TRBD1 (5 bases). The J call may not be correct, given that the DNA end is closer to TRBJ2-5. CDR1 is SNHLY and CDR2 is FYNNEI in the germline V gene. There are 12 residues in the CDR3. The CDR3 bases are TGTGCCAGCAGGGAAAGGGGAGAGACCCAGTACTTC. Amino acids: CASRERGETQYF.

The chain joins TRBV28 to TRBJ1-1, with 8 bases lining up with TRBD1. CDR1 is MDHEN, CDR2 SYDVKM, per germline. After removal of 2 bases from V and 4 bases from J, the junction contained 12 bases not matched to a gene. CDR3 size: 17 residues. The CDR3: CASSLRLYRGNGTEAFF. The DNA of the CDR3 is TGTGCCAGCAGTTTACGGCTTTACAGGGGGAATGGCACTGAAGCTTTCTTT.

The chain uses TRBV4-1 and TRBJ1-1, with TRBD1 matching over 7 bases. Per the germline V gene, CDR1 is MGHRA and CDR2 is YSYEKL. This CDR3 has 15 residues. V lost 4 bases and J lost 5; bases outside the gene matches: 10. CDR3 in DNA: TGCGCCAGCAGCCCCACCACAGGGGCGCGGACTGAAGCTTTCTTT. Encoded protein: CASSPTTGARTEAFF.

This clonotype was detected only a few times. The rearrangement uses TRBV3-1 and TRBJ2-5; TRBD2 aligns across 10 bases. The J call may be faulty, since TRBJ2-7 better matches the DNA end. Germline CDR1 LGHDT, CDR2 YNNKEL (reference sequence). The CDR3 runs 17 residues. For the CDR3, the DNA is TGTGCCAGCAGCCAAGTGTTAGCGGGAGGACGGACATACGAGCAGTACTTC. This translates into CASSQVLAGGRTYEQYF.

Notes on this clonotype: An end of the junction does not agree with germline; a read error may underlie this. The chain carries TRBV9 and TRBJ2-1; no firm D call. The CDR3 runs to 13 residues. Looked up from germline, CDR1 is SGDLS and CDR2 is YYNGEE. The DNA of the CDR3 is TGTGCCGGCAGCCCGAGTTTACTCAATGAGCAGTTCTTC. It encodes CAGSPSLLNEQFF.

This clonotype was seen only a few times. V and J are TRBV11-2 and TRBJ2-7; perhaps TRBD2 as D (7 bases). V was cut by 2 bases and J by 5 bases, with 13 bases left in between. The germline V gene encodes CDR1 SGHAT and CDR2 FQNNGV. The CDR3 has 14 amino acids. CDR3 bases: TGTGCCAGCAGCTTAAGGTGGGGGGGCCACGAGCAGTACTTC. It is translated as CASSLRWGGHEQYF.

This clonotype was detected only a few times. The CDR3 DNA sequence: TGTGCCAGCAGTTCCCAGGGGGCAGACGAGCAGTACTTC. It codes for CASSSQGADEQYF. This chain uses TRBV5-5 with TRBJ2-7; 8 nucleotides agree with TRBD1. The CDR3 is 13 residues long. The germline V gene encodes CDR1 SGHKS and CDR2 YYEKEE (reference sequence). Trimming removed 5 bases from V and 5 bases from J; junction bases left unmatched: 6.

This clonotype appeared a single time. The rearrangement joins TRBV20-1 to TRBJ2-3, with no clear D. The germline CDR1 and CDR2 sequences are DFQATT and SNEGSKA (reference sequence). The CDR3 is 12 residues long. The CDR3 reads CTPGRSVDTQYF. The CDR3 region has the DNA TGCACCCCGGGCCGAAGCGTAGATACGCAGTATTTT.

This clonotype was seen a handful of times. This chain uses TRBV30 with TRBJ2-4; D possibly corresponds to TRBD2 (6 bases). The J call may be faulty, since TRBJ2-7 better matches the DNA end. The CDR3 loop spans 12 amino acids. Germline V gene data show CDR1 as GTSNPN and CDR2 as SVGIG (reference sequence). CDR3 nucleotide sequence: TGTGCCTGGAGTCTACTAGCCCACGAGCAGTACTTC. Residues: CAWSLLAHEQYF.

The rearrangement uses TRBV4-2 and TRBJ2-2; no clear D gene. Germline V gene data show CDR1 as LGHNA and CDR2 as YNFKEQ. V lost 0 bases to trimming and J lost 4 bases, with 15 bases between them. CDR3 length: 17 amino acids. CDR3 nucleotide sequence: TGTGCCAGCAGCCAAGATGTAAGCGCGCCTATCACCGGGGAGCTGTTTTTT. It specifies CASSQDVSAPITGELFF.

V and J are TRBV28 and TRBJ1-6; 7 bases fit TRBD1. CDR1 and CDR2 from the germline V gene are MDHEN and SYDVKM. This CDR3 region has 17 residues. V was clipped by 6 bases and J by 7 bases; unmatched bases: 15. The CDR3 DNA reads as TGTGCCAGCAGAACCTCGGACAGGTCCTTAACAAATTCACCCCTCCACTTT. Its translation is CASRTSDRSLTNSPLHF.

The gene calls are TRBV5-1 and TRBJ2-7; a weak D match, TRBD1 (6 bases). This CDR3 contains 14 residues. Germline CDR1 SGHRS, CDR2 YFSETQ. Deletions cut 3 bases from V and 3 bases from J, with 13 bases between. DNA for the CDR3: TGCGCCAGCAGCTCGCAAGACAGGATCTACGAGCAGTACTTC. Its translation is CASSSQDRIYEQYF.

This clonotype was recorded a few times. The chain employs TRBV4-1 and TRBJ2-1; 7 bases map to TRBD2. CDR3 length: 18 residues. The germline V gene has CDR1 MGHRA and CDR2 YSYEKL. The junction had 15 bases not matched to a gene; V was cut back by 3 bases and J by 4 bases. DNA for the CDR3: TGCGCCAGCAGCCACTCCTGGAGAGGAGCGGGGACTTACAATGAGCAGTTCTTC. Encoded protein: CASSHSWRGAGTYNEQFF.

This clonotype was detected many times. Germline is not matched at one junction end, which may reflect a read error. The chain carries TRBV5-1 and TRBJ1-5; weak D call: TRBD1 (5 bases). The CDR3 contains 15 residues. Germline lookup yields CDR1 SGHRS and CDR2 YFSETQ. The CDR3 sequence is CASSLAGRGDQPQHF. The DNA for the CDR3 is TGTGCCAGCAGTTTAGCAGGGCGGGGGGATCAGCCCCAGCATTTT.

This clonotype has only a few counts. The chain uses TRBV20-1 and TRBJ2-3, with D perhaps TRBD1 or TRBD2 (6 bases each). V lost 0 bases to trimming and J lost 0 bases, with 19 bases between them. Germline V gene lookup returns CDR1 DFQATT and CDR2 SNEGSKA (reference sequence). This CDR3 region has 18 residues. The CDR3 DNA sequence: TGCAGTGCTAGAGATACGGGGGCCGAATCTTCTAGCACAGATACGCAGTATTTT. It specifies CSARDTGAESSSTDTQYF.